This T cell receptor beta chain is from a study of response to subunit inactivated influenza vaccine. General study findings and limits: Authors suggested each seasonal flu vaccination may recruit only limited numbers of new T cells.

Via MiXCR, TCRdb re-called the RT-PCR reads, giving one row per CDR3 protein. The sample includes under 550,000 distinct CDR3 sequences, around 7.7% of them seen just once. As concerns this clonotype: Its specificity is not known.

The sample in question was PBMCs from blood, obtained less than 30 months after vaccination. The clonotype originates from a man aged 50 to 69 who received an inactivated influenza vaccine.

This CDR3 is CASSQKGGETQYF. The DNA of the CDR3 is TGTGCCAGCAGCCAGAAAGGTGGGGAGACCCAGTACTTC. The chain is built from TRBV4-2 and TRBJ2-5; no definite D call. This CDR3 contains 13 residues. Germline CDR1 reads LGHNA; CDR2 reads YNFKEQ. Trimming left V 3 bases short and J 5 bases short, with 10 bases between.